The 15 T cell receptor beta chains reported below all come from one sample, sequenced in a study of cytomegalovirus exposure and HLA in healthy donors. 13 Jbeta primers and 60 Vbeta primers were used for the PCR. Sequencing used immunoSEQ multiplex PCR; TCRdb keeps in-frame clones, though not all of them. The sample records some 190,000 clones, around 80% being singletons. The specimen was PBMCs. Source of these receptors: a woman aged 30 to 39 in good health and CMV-seronegative.

As for this clone: This CDR3 is also generated by other DNA sequences in the sample. The CDR3 sequence: CASSVRGDTQYF. The CDR3 nucleotides read TGTGCCAGCAGTGTCCGGGGGGATACGCAGTATTTT. The V call is TRBV2, the J call TRBJ2-3; a possible D gene is TRBD2 (6 bases). The germline gives CDR1 SNHLY, CDR2 FYNNEI. Trimming took 4 bases from V and 6 from J, leaving 8 bases between them. The length of the CDR3 is 12 residues.

In its sample, this clone was seen a few times. V gene TRBV10-2 combines with J gene TRBJ1-1, with D tentatively TRBD1 (6 bases). CDR1 and CDR2 (germline): WSHSY, SAAADI. The CDR3 has 17 residues. The V end lost 7 bases, the J end lost 3 bases, and 24 bases lay between the germline ends. The CDR3 sequence: CASIRRDRSLLHTEAFF. The CDR3 nucleotides are TGCGCCAGCATCAGGCGAGACAGGTCGCTTCTGCACACTGAAGCTTTCTTT.

About this clone itself: The junction departs from the called germline gene at one end, perhaps through a read error. Other DNA sequences of this sample code for an identical CDR3. The V call is TRBV6-5, the J call TRBJ1-1; 7 bases map to TRBD1. The CDR3 has 14 residues. In germline, CDR1 is MNHEY, CDR2 SVGAGI. The CDR3 here is CASSYLSRGAEAFF. CDR3 nucleotide sequence: TGTGCCAGCAGTTACTTATCCAGGGGGGCTGAAGCCTTCTTT.

The rearrangement joins TRBV6-1 to TRBJ2-7, with 13 bases identical to TRBD2. Germline V CDR1 and CDR2: MNHNS, SASEGT. The CDR3 is 21 amino acids. After removal of 0 bases from V and 5 bases from J, the junction contained 19 bases not matched to a gene. The CDR3 loop is CASSEAWTSGGKNPGGDEQYF. DNA for the CDR3: TGTGCCAGCAGTGAAGCGTGGACTAGCGGGGGAAAAAACCCTGGAGGAGACGAGCAGTACTTC.

DNA of the CDR3: TGTGCCAGCAGTGCCAGGGCCATAGGGACTGAAGCTTTCTTT. This encodes CASSARAIGTEAFF. The rearrangement uses TRBV6-1 and TRBJ1-1, with a weak D call TRBD1 (5 bases). Trimming took off 4 bases at V and 5 bases at J, with 14 bases between the two ends. The CDR3 consists of 14 residues. Germline V gene data show CDR1 as MNHNS and CDR2 as SASEGT.

The CDR3 loop reads CASSLPASGQGVAPLHF. In DNA, the CDR3 is TGTGCCAGCAGCTTGCCTGCTTCGGGACAGGGTGTGGCACCCCTCCACTTT. The chain joins TRBV5-6 to TRBJ1-6, with 9 bases identical to TRBD1. V lost 1 base to trimming and J lost 11 bases; unmatched junction nucleotides: 13. The CDR3 runs to 17 residues. Per germline, CDR1 SGHDT and CDR2 YYEEEE.

The V and J genes are TRBV5-1 and TRBJ2-1; possibly TRBD2 for D (6 bases). Trimming took 4 bases from V and 0 from J, leaving 8 bases between them. The V gene's germline CDR1 is SGHRS and CDR2 YFSETQ. The CDR3 covers 14 residues. CDR3 protein: CASSLTSSYNEQFF. The CDR3 nucleotides read TGCGCCAGCAGCCTGACTAGCTCCTACAATGAGCAGTTCTTC.

The V gene is TRBV7-8, the J gene TRBJ2-5; 11 bases are a match to TRBD2. V lost 1 base, J lost 1 base, and 5 bases stayed unmatched. Germline CDR1 SGHVS, CDR2 FQNEAQ. The CDR3 is 17 residues long. The CDR3 DNA sequence: TGTGCCAGCAGCTTAGGGGTTAGCGGGGGGGCCCAAGAGACCCAGTACTTC. Protein: CASSLGVSGGAQETQYF.

V is TRBV10-2 and J is TRBJ1-2; D is unclear. The CDR3 runs 14 residues. The germline V and J ends were trimmed by 3 bases and 2 bases, with 10 bases remaining between them. Per the germline V gene, CDR1 is WSHSY and CDR2 is SAAADI. CDR3: CASSDSALNYGYTF. CDR3 nucleotide sequence: TGCGCCAGCAGTGATTCCGCGTTAAACTATGGCTACACCTTC.

The chain uses TRBV5-1 and TRBJ2-1, with D possibly matching TRBD2 (6 bases). The ends were cut back, 3 bases at V and 15 bases at J, with 10 bases in the middle. In germline, CDR1 is SGHRS, CDR2 YFSETQ. The CDR3 length is 10 residues. The CDR3 reads CASSWRGWFF. For the CDR3, the DNA is TGCGCCAGCAGCTGGAGGGGTTGGTTCTTC. Combining the CDR3 with reference TRBV5-1 and TRBJ2-1 gives the whole variable domain KAGVTQTPRYLIKTRGQQVTLSCSPISGHRSVSWYQQTPGQGLQFLFEYFSETQRNKGNFPGRFSGRQFSNSRSEMNVSTLELGDSALYLCASSWRGWFFGPGTRLTVL.

The V gene is TRBV7-9, the J gene TRBJ2-7; D is possibly TRBD2 (5 bases). CDR1 and CDR2 (germline): SEHNR, FQNEAQ (reference sequence). V dropped 3 bases and J dropped 1 base, with 13 bases sitting between them. The length of the CDR3 is 15 residues. This CDR3 is CASSFWTGLSYEQYF. CDR3 DNA: TGTGCCAGCAGCTTCTGGACCGGACTTTCCTACGAGCAGTACTTC.

This chain connects TRBV2 to TRBJ1-5; D is unclear. V was shortened by 6 bases and J by 7 bases, with 7 bases between the two germline ends. CDR1 and CDR2 (germline): SNHLY, FYNNEI. CDR3 length: 11 amino acids. The CDR3 bases are TGTGCCAGCAGGTTGGCCCAGCCCCAGCATTTT. This sequence encodes CASRLAQPQHF.

The rearrangement uses TRBV6-6 and TRBJ2-2; TRBD2 matches 8 bases. The CDR3 loop spans 15 amino acids. Germline CDR1 is MNHNY and CDR2 is SVGAGI (reference sequence). Trimming cost V 4 bases and J 3 bases; bases outside gene matches: 4. The CDR3 here is CASSFTSGDTGELFF. DNA of the CDR3: TGTGCCAGCAGTTTCACTAGCGGCGACACCGGGGAGCTGTTTTTT.

This clone has just one count. CDR3 protein: CASSSGQDGEQYF. The CDR3, as DNA: TGTGCCAGCAGCTCCGGACAGGACGGCGAGCAGTACTTC. The chain combines TRBV7-3 with TRBJ2-7; 7 positions agree with TRBD1. This CDR3 has 13 amino acids. The J segment lost 6 bases and the V segment lost 4 bases, leaving 6 bases of the junction unmatched. Germline V gives CDR1 SGHTA, CDR2 FQGTGA.

DNA for the CDR3: TGTGCCAGCAGCGGCGGGGGAAGGGGCTCTGGGGCCAACGTCCTGACTTTC. The encoded protein is CASSGGGRGSGANVLTF. This rearrangement joins TRBV9 to TRBJ2-6, with TRBD2 matching over 7 bases. V lost 3 bases and J lost 0; bases outside the gene matches: 6. CDR3 length equals 17 residues. From germline, CDR1 is SGDLS and CDR2 YYNGEE. Together with reference TRBV9 and TRBJ2-6, the CDR3 gives the full variable domain: DSGVTQTPKHLITATGQRVTLRCSPRSGDLSVYWYQQSLDQGLQFLIQYYNGEERAKGNILERFSAQQFPDLHSELNLSSLELGDSALYFCASSGGGRGSGANVLTFGAGSRLTVL.